The source of this TCR beta chain is a study of graft-versus-host responses after intestinal transplantation. Assay: immunoSEQ multiplex PCR; the TCRdb copy retains only in-frame clones and omits some. This sample has 13,000 to 15,000 clones, with roughly 30% found just once. This clonotype was sampled from a human patient who received an intestinal transplant. The sequencing used alloreactive CD4+ T cells from a mixed lymphocyte reaction culture, collected before intestinal transplant. Described subset: CFSE-low proliferating T cells sorted from roughly six-day pre-transplant mixed lymphocyte reaction (GvH or HvG direction).

The CDR3 spells CASSIRQGSYEQYF. Written as DNA, the CDR3 is TGTGCCAGTAGTATCCGACAGGGCTCCTACGAGCAGTACTTC. V gene TRBV19 combines with J gene TRBJ2-5, with 7 positions matching TRBD1. The end of the DNA is better explained by TRBJ2-7, so the J call may be wrong. The CDR3 totals 14 residues. Germline CDR1 reads LNHDA; CDR2 reads SQIVND (reference sequence).